At least ten counts were recorded for the clone carrying this T cell receptor beta chain. What it recognizes is unknown. From the reads, TCRdb called clonotypes with MiXCR, one entry per CDR3 protein. The table records around 58,000 distinct CDR3 sequences, around 20% of them present only once. The CDR3 consists of 16 residues. With V trimmed by 6 bases and J by 2 bases, 9 bases remained unmatched. The source of the sample is a study of T cell repertoires in cytomegalovirus infection. This sequence joins TRBV12-3 or TRBV12-4 and TRBJ2-1; TRBD2 matches at 8 bases. The material was CD8+ T cells from cultured PBMCs, obtained from culture after CMV antigen stimulation. This TCR came from a human donor in good health (CMV status not recorded). Some clones in this sample may be carry-over from other donors' samples. CDR3 sequence reads: CASRHSSGGAYNEQFF. The DNA for the CDR3 is TGTGCCAGCAGGCATTCCAGCGGGGGTGCCTACAATGAGCAGTTCTTC.